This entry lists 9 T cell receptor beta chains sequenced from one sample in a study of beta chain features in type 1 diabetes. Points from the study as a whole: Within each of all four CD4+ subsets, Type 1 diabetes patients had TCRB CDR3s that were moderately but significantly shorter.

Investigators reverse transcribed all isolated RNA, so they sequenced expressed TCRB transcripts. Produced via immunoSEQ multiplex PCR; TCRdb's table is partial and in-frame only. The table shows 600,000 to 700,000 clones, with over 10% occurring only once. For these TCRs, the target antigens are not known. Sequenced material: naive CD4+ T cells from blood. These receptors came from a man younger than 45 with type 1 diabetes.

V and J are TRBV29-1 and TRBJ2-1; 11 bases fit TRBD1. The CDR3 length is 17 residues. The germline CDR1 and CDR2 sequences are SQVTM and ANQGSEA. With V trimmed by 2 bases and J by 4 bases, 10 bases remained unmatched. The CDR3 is CSVEPPDRGLDYNEQFF. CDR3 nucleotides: TGCAGCGTTGAACCCCCGGACAGGGGGCTTGATTACAATGAGCAGTTCTTC.

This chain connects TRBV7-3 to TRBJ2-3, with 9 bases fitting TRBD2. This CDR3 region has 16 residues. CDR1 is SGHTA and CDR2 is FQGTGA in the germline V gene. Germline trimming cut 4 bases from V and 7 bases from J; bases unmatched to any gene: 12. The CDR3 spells CASSSSSGGIGYTQYF. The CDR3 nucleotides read TGTGCCAGCAGCTCCTCAAGCGGGGGGATTGGATATACGCAGTATTTT.

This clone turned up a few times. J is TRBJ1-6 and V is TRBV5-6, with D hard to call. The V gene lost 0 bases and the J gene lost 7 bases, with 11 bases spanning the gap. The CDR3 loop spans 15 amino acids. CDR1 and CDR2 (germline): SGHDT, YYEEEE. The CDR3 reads CASSLVTEPNSPLHF. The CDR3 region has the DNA TGTGCCAGCAGCTTGGTGACGGAACCAAATTCACCCCTCCACTTT.

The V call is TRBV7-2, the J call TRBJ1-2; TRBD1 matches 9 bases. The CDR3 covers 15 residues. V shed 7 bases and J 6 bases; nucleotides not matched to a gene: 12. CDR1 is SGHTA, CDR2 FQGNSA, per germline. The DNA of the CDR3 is TGTGCCAGCAACCGAGATCCCGGGACAGGGAATGGCTACACCTTC. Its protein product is CASNRDPGTGNGYTF.

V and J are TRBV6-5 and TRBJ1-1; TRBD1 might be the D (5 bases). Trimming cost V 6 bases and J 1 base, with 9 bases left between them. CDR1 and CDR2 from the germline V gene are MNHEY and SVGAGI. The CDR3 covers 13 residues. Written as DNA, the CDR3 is TGTGCCAGCAGGCGACAGAGGAACACTGAAGCTTTCTTT. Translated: CASRRQRNTEAFF.

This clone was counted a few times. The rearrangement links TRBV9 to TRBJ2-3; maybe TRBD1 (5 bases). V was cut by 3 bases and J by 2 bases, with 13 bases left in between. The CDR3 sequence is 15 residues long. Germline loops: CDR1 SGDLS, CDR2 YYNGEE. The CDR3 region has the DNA TGTGCCAGCAGCGGGGGCCATCTCCTCACAGATACGCAGTATTTT. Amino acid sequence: CASSGGHLLTDTQYF.

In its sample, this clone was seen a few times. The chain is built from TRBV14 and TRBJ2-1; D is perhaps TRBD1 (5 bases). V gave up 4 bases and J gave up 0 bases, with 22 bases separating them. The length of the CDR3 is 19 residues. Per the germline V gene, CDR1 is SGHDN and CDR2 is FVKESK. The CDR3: CASSPRQSSLQSSYNEQFF. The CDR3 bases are TGTGCCAGCAGCCCGAGACAGTCCTCGTTACAAAGCTCCTACAATGAGCAGTTCTTC.

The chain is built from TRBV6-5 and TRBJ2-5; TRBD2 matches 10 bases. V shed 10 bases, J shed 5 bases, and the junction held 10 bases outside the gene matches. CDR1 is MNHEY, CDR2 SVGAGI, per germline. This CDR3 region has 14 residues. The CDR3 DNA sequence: TGTGCCATCGGGACTAGCGAACGAATTGAGACCCAGTACTTC. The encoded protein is CAIGTSERIETQYF.

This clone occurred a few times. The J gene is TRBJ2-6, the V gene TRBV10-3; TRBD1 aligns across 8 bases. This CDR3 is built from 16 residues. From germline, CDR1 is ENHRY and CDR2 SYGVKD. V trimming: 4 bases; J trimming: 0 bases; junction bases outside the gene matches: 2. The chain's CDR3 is CAISVTGGSGANVLTF. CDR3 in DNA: TGTGCCATCAGTGTAACAGGGGGCTCTGGGGCCAACGTCCTGACTTTC.